Given below is one T cell receptor beta chain in context. Its recognized antigen is unknown. No base-level quality is on record; no much larger clone is a single base apart. For deep sequencing of PBMC libraries, mostly 480 ng of input genomic DNA was used, and six replicates were run per sample. TCRbeta libraries were prepared with the immunoSEQ hsTCRbeta kit according to the manufacturer's instructions. Sequencing of the completed libraries took place using an Illumina NovaSeq 6000 S4 flow cell after they had been pooled to around 3 nM. Regarding the original processing steps: The immunoSEQ Analyzer was used for raw data preprocessing and quality control. The analysis was limited to productive rearrangements, and each clonotype was defined by a unique CDR3 amino acid sequence. Repertoire clonality was estimated as the Gini-Simpson index, which was computed with the R package tcR. Student's t test was used to compare Gini indices, and Pearson correlation was used to assess associations with tumor size change. The table was pulled from immuneACCESS by TCRdb, which kept in-frame rearrangements only. Such tables lose some clones; where checked, under half of the loss comes from unresolved V genes, and the rest has no known cause. Clonal size and the V and J genes are those of that table, whereas D and trimming came from the DNA. For this sample the table gives 63,000 or so clones, of which about 86% were detected only once. The ten largest account for around 2.6% of the sample.

This specimen comes from a study of neoadjuvant anti-PD-1 for oral cavity cancer (dated by TCRdb to the early 2020s). Describing the broader study: Before undergoing curative-intent surgical resection, most patients got three to four biweekly nivolumab doses at 3 mg/kg. Patients who did not progress were given a fourth nivolumab dose at about day 43 and had definitive surgical resection on days 50-56. Responders were defined as patients with complete response, partial response or stable disease by RECIST 1.1; non-responders were defined as patients with progression. The parent correlative cohort had 12 to 13 patients and a response rate of 30% to 35%.

In light of the paper, this sample's time point label describes: after neoadjuvant nivolumab, at surgical resection. None of the patients had received prior systemic or radiation treatment, and all were newly diagnosed with stage II-IVA oral cavity squamous cell carcinoma. Everyone in the cohort had locally advanced, HPV-negative oral cavity squamous cell carcinoma. Peripheral blood mononuclear cells were analyzed directly and were not maintained or expanded in culture. Samples were obtained from a longitudinal correlative study of a single-arm phase II trial of neoadjuvant nivolumab in oral cavity squamous cell carcinoma. Subject-matched pre- and post-treatment PBMCs and tumors from three responders and three non-responders were subjected to genomic DNA-based TCRbeta sequencing. Peripheral blood mononuclear cells were collected once before nivolumab treatment and again after treatment, at the time of surgery. The Maxwell RSC DNA from Cells kit was used to extract genomic DNA from PBMCs.

CDR1 and CDR2 (MDHEN, SYDVKM) derive from the germline V gene. Counted from cysteine to phenylalanine, this CDR3 has 14 amino acids. The CDR3 DNA has 42 bases and is translated from base 1. V sheds 1 base and J sheds 6 bases, leaving 10 bases between their ends. General conclusions and limits of the study: TCR analyses included only a few patients per response group, and the authors called for larger cohorts for validation. Higher pretreatment blood Treg/Th17 ratios correlated with higher pretreatment blood TCRbeta clonality and lower post-treatment tumor TCRbeta clonality. After neoadjuvant nivolumab, T cell clonality (Gini index) in PBMCs was significantly higher in non-responders than in responders.

The chain uses TRBV28 and TRBJ1-5; the D gene identity is not certain. Sequencing was performed on PBMCs, taken after nivolumab (anti-PD-1) treatment. The receptor was derived from a person aged 40 to 85 with oral cavity squamous cell carcinoma. The CDR3 protein is CASSLSSLGQPQHF. The nucleotides read TGTGCCAGCAGTTTATCATCTCTGGGTCAGCCCCAGCATTTT.